One T cell receptor beta chain is described in this entry. The assay was immunoSEQ multiplex PCR, and TCRdb's table has in-frame clones only and misses some. The sample records 200,000 to 300,000 clones, around 90% being singletons. The data were obtained in a study of blood T cell repertoires in COVID-19. V lost 3 bases to trimming and J lost 5 bases, with 10 bases between them. CDR3 size: 13 residues. The chain couples TRBV12-3 or TRBV12-4 to TRBJ1-2; D remains unclear. This receptor was identified in a human donor in a cohort sampled during active COVID-19. The sequenced sample was peripheral blood. This CDR3 reads CASSFRRLYGYTF. The CDR3 nucleotides read TGTGCCAGCAGTTTTAGGCGGTTATATGGCTACACCTTC.